This record concerns one T cell receptor beta chain sequence. The CDR3 is 16 amino acids. Germline V gene data show CDR1 as SGHAT and CDR2 as FQDESV (reference sequence). After removal of 1 base from V and 1 base from J, the junction contained 3 bases not matched to a gene. This specimen comes from a study of T cells in Graves' hyperthyroidism and ophthalmopathy. There were TCR beta CDR3 regions amplified from RNA transcripts. Using the HTBI primer set, a first-round RT-PCR was run on the TCR CDR3. TCRdb passed the multiplex PCR reads through MiXCR, listing each CDR3 protein once. The sample has more than 500,000 distinct CDR3 sequences; over 12% are singletons.

The chain has TRBV11-1 and TRBJ1-5, with TRBD1 matching over 8 bases. This sequence was found in a woman between 35 and 50 years old with Graves' ophthalmopathy. The sample taken for sequencing was blood. The CDR3 reads CASSLGGQGSNQPQHF. CDR3 DNA sequence: TGTGCCAGCAGCTTAGGTGGACAGGGCAGCAATCAGCCCCAGCATTTT. The full variable domain, with the rest looked up from reference TRBV11-1 and TRBJ1-5, is EAEVAQSPRYKITEKSQAVAFWCDPISGHATLYWYRQILGQGPELLVQFQDESVVDDSQLPKDRFSAERLKGVDSTLKIQPAELGDSAMYLCASSLGGQGSNQPQHFGDGTRLSIL.